The T cell receptor beta chain under discussion was sequenced for a study of control samples from healthy donors and cancer patients (TCRdb year 2020). Libraries were built with the immunoSEQ multiplex PCR assay. Entries here come from immuneACCESS through TCRdb and include only in-frame sequences with V and J called. Some clones fail to appear in such tables; in the studies checked, an unresolved V gene covers under half of the shortfall, and the cause of the remainder is unknown. This sample lists about 130,000 clones; less than 95% were detected once. The ten largest clonotypes hold more than 6.5% of the sample. CDR1 and CDR2 are read off the germline V gene as MNHEY and SVGAGI. V is reduced by 8 bases and J by 2 bases, leaving a spacing of 13 bases between them. The CDR3 starts with the cysteine, ends with the phenylalanine, and has 13 residues. Only the CDR3 DNA stays, 39 bases, in frame from base 1.

This clone has just one count. This receptor's antigen is unknown. The input lacks base qualities; no much larger clone sits a single base away. This clonotype was obtained from a young man in good health. The rearranged segments are TRBV6-5 and TRBJ2-7; confidence is insufficient to name the D gene. The sequenced sample consisted of blood. The sequenced DNA is TGTGCCAGCCTTCTAGGCACACCCTACGAGCAGTACTTC. This yields the protein CASLLGTPYEQYF.